The 14 T cell receptor beta chains below were found in one sample sequenced in a study of blood T cells in healthy people across ages. A second about 6 to 11 cycle PCR used barcoded and J-beta primers. MiXCR, applied by TCRdb to the 5' RACE reads, yields one record per CDR3 protein. The table records about 1,500,000 distinct CDR3 sequences, 28% of them present only once. The sequenced sample was blood. The receptors were sampled from a woman aged 25-40 years in good health.

This clonotype was observed at least ten times. The chain is built from TRBV12-3 or TRBV12-4 and TRBJ2-7; no clear D. This CDR3 has 18 amino acids. V lost 2 bases, J lost 2 bases, and 22 bases lay in between. The CDR3 loop is CASSLTPVPAVGPYEQYF. The CDR3 nucleotides read TGTGCCAGCAGTTTAACCCCGGTGCCAGCCGTCGGGCCCTACGAGCAGTACTTC.

This chain links TRBV20-1 with TRBJ2-6; D remains unclear. The CDR3 contains 14 residues. V lost 6 bases to trimming and J lost 0 bases, with 9 bases between them. The V gene's germline CDR1 is DFQATT and CDR2 SNEGSKA (reference sequence). The CDR3 DNA reads as TGCAGTGCGCAACGAGTCTCTGGGGCCAACGTCCTGACTTTC. Protein: CSAQRVSGANVLTF.

This rearrangement joins TRBV18 to TRBJ2-7; weak D call: TRBD1 (5 bases). The CDR3 extends over 15 amino acids. Germline V lookup: CDR1 KGHSH, CDR2 LQKENI. V gave up 5 bases and J gave up 2 bases, with 16 bases separating them. CDR3 bases: TGTGCCAGCTCAGTAACTGGACAAACCGCCTACGAGCAGTACTTC. Its translation: CASSVTGQTAYEQYF. The full variable domain, completed using reference TRBV18 and TRBJ2-7, is NAGVMQNPRHLVRRRGQEARLRCSPMKGHSHVYWYRQLPEEGLKFMVYLQKENIIDESGMPKERFSAEFPKEGPSILRIQQVVRGDSAAYFCASSVTGQTAYEQYFGPGTRLTVT.

This clonotype was seen repeatedly, ten times or more. CDR3 DNA: TGCAGTGCCCCGAGCCGCCGGAGGTACAATGAGCAGTTCTTC. As protein: CSAPSRRRYNEQFF. This sequence joins TRBV20-1 and TRBJ2-1, with D perhaps matching TRBD2 (5 bases). Germline CDR1 DFQATT, CDR2 SNEGSKA (reference sequence). The CDR3 loop spans 14 amino acids. Trimming stripped 6 bases from V and 4 bases from J, with 16 bases between.

V gene TRBV20-1 combines with J gene TRBJ1-5; tentative D call: TRBD1 (5 bases). This CDR3 contains 13 residues. V was trimmed by 0 bases and J by 6 bases, leaving 9 bases between them. Germline V CDR1 and CDR2: DFQATT, SNEGSKA (reference sequence). As DNA, the CDR3 is TGCAGTGCTAGAGAGGGGACGGGTCAGCCCCAGCATTTT. Translating gives CSAREGTGQPQHF.

This clonotype has just a few counts. This sequence joins TRBV2 and TRBJ2-7; 10 positions match TRBD1. Trimming took 6 bases from V and 0 from J; bases not matched to a gene: 5. The CDR3 sequence is 15 residues long. The germline gives CDR1 SNHLY, CDR2 FYNNEI. CDR3 nucleotide sequence: TGTGCCAGCAGGGGGACAGGGGTGAGCTCCTACGAGCAGTACTTC. Protein sequence: CASRGTGVSSYEQYF. Full variable domain (remainder filled in from reference TRBV2 and TRBJ2-7): EPEVTQTPSHQVTQMGQEVILRCVPISNHLYFYWYRQILGQKVEFLVSFYNNEISEKSEIFDDQFSVERPDGSNFTLKIRSTKLEDSAMYFCASRGTGVSSYEQYFGPGTRLTVT.

The chain employs TRBV5-1 and TRBJ1-1; TRBD1 is a possible D gene (5 bases). The CDR3 has 15 amino acids. V was shortened by 0 bases and J by 1 base, with 10 bases between the two germline ends. Germline-derived CDR1 and CDR2 are SGHRS and YFSETQ. The DNA for the CDR3 is TGCGCCAGCAGCTTGGCCGGGGGTACGAACACTGAAGCTTTCTTT. This encodes CASSLAGGTNTEAFF.

This chain joins TRBV6-5 and TRBJ1-1, with D hard to call. Trimming removed 5 bases from V and 0 bases from J, with 10 bases in between. This CDR3 spans 14 amino acids. The V gene's germline CDR1 is MNHEY and CDR2 SVGAGI. The CDR3 sequence is CASSPDGLNTEAFF. For the CDR3, the DNA is TGTGCCAGCAGTCCCGACGGCTTGAACACTGAAGCTTTCTTT.

The chain links TRBV7-8 to TRBJ2-5; 7 positions match TRBD2. CDR3 length: 13 amino acids. Germline CDR1 reads SGHVS; CDR2 reads FQNEAQ. After removal of 7 bases from V and 5 bases from J, the junction contained 7 bases not matched to a gene. This CDR3 reads CASTLGLSETQYF. CDR3 nucleotide sequence: TGTGCCAGCACACTGGGACTATCGGAGACCCAGTACTTC. Together with reference TRBV7-8 and TRBJ2-5, the CDR3 gives the full variable domain: GAGVSQSPRYKVAKRGQDVALRCDPISGHVSLFWYQQALGQGPEFLTYFQNEAQLDKSGLPSDRFFAERPEGSVSTLKIQRTQQEDSAVYLCASTLGLSETQYFGPGTRLLVL.

On this clonotype itself: It may be a read error: a sequence one base away is much more abundant. V gene TRBV11-2 combines with J gene TRBJ2-4; D is perhaps TRBD1 (6 bases). CDR1 and CDR2 (germline): SGHAT, FQNNGV. The ends were cut back, 5 bases at V and 2 bases at J, with 16 bases in the middle. The CDR3 covers 16 residues. CDR3 nucleotides: TGTGCCAGCAGCCCCCGAGGAGGACAGTCCAAAAACATTCAGTACTTC. This gives the protein CASSPRGGQSKNIQYF.

The chain employs TRBV9 and TRBJ2-3, with a weak D call TRBD1 (6 bases). Between the trimmed V and J ends, which lost 0 bases and 6 bases, there was a span of 8 bases. The CDR3 totals 13 residues. Looked up from germline, CDR1 is SGDLS and CDR2 is YYNGEE. CDR3 sequence: CASSVGTVDTQYF. The CDR3 DNA reads TGTGCCAGCAGCGTAGGGACAGTCGATACGCAGTATTTT.

This clonotype showed up just a few times. The CDR3 DNA sequence: TGCAGTGCTAGAGCCACGTTTGGTTTAGCGGGAGAAGAGGAGACCCAGTACTTC. It translates to CSARATFGLAGEEETQYF. The chain recombines TRBV20-1 with TRBJ2-5; the match to TRBD2 covers 9 bases. With V trimmed by 1 base and J by 5 bases, 17 bases remained unmatched. CDR1 DFQATT and CDR2 SNEGSKA come from the germline V gene (reference sequence). The CDR3 is 18 residues long.

This clonotype was seen ten or more times. The rearrangement joins TRBV4-2 to TRBJ2-5, with 10 bases identical to TRBD2. The germline V gene encodes CDR1 LGHNA and CDR2 YNFKEQ. This CDR3 is built from 16 residues. Germline trimming cut 1 base from V and 4 bases from J; bases unmatched to any gene: 6. The CDR3 region is CASSQVSSGGLETQYF. CDR3 bases: TGTGCCAGCAGCCAAGTGTCTAGCGGGGGCTTAGAGACCCAGTACTTC.

V is TRBV20-1 and J is TRBJ1-5; D is ambiguous. The CDR3 covers 14 residues. Per the germline V gene, CDR1 is DFQATT and CDR2 is SNEGSKA (reference sequence). V lost 2 bases and J 3 bases, leaving 11 bases between the germline ends. CDR3 in amino acids: CSARLAINNQPQHF. The CDR3 DNA is TGCAGTGCTAGATTGGCTATTAACAATCAGCCCCAGCATTTT.